The 2 T cell receptor beta chains in this list originate from one sample, sequenced in a study of cytomegalovirus exposure and HLA in healthy donors. 13 Jbeta primers and 60 Vbeta primers were used for the PCR. Generated by immunoSEQ multiplex PCR, the TCRdb table keeps only in-frame clones and is missing some. Its table lists 55,000 to 85,000 clones. Specimen: PBMCs. The receptors stem from a female donor in good health and CMV-seropositive.

The chain uses TRBV7-2 and TRBJ2-4; D gene unclear. The CDR3 runs 14 residues. V lost 2 bases and J 0 bases, leaving 5 bases between the germline ends. CDR1 SGHTA and CDR2 FQGNSA come from the germline V gene. CDR3 residues: CASSLFVAKNIQYF. The CDR3 DNA is TGTGCCAGCAGCTTATTCGTAGCCAAAAACATTCAGTACTTC.

V is TRBV25-1 and J is TRBJ1-2, with TRBD1 matching over 7 bases. V shed 3 bases and J 6 bases; nucleotides not matched to a gene: 7. From germline, CDR1 is MGHDK and CDR2 SYGVNS. This CDR3 region has 14 residues. CDR3 loop: CASSDPKGADGYTF. For the CDR3, the DNA is TGTGCCAGCAGTGACCCAAAGGGGGCTGATGGCTACACCTTC.